Listed below are T cell receptor beta chains from one sample, sequenced in a study of T cells after yellow fever vaccination. TCRdb reprocessed the 5' RACE reads via MiXCR and lists one record per CDR3 protein. In the table there are about 310,000 distinct CDR3 sequences, about 3.5% of which are singletons. The input for sequencing was PBMCs, taken on the day of the yellow fever booster vaccination. These receptors originate from a man aged 18 to 35 who received the YFV17D yellow fever vaccine. Both conserved end residues are trimmed from each CDR3. D genes are given only for firm matches. Size tells how often a clone was seen (once, few, many) or the class of an expanded clone, and some rows leave it out.

d_call: TRBD1
clone_size: .
v_call: TRBV19
cdr3_aa: ASREPGQLNTGELF

d_call: .
clone_size: .
v_call: TRBV27
cdr3_aa: ASSLWAGAESST

d_call: TRBD1
clone_size: few
v_call: TRBV20-1
cdr3_aa: SARDLYRGLAGENTEAF

d_call: TRBD1
clone_size: .
v_call: TRBV5-1
cdr3_aa: ASSSKDRGANIQY

d_call: .
clone_size: .
v_call: TRBV4-3
cdr3_aa: ASSQDGAGADTQY

d_call: .
clone_size: few
v_call: TRBV12-3/TRBV12-4
cdr3_aa: ASSSRENTEAF

d_call: .
clone_size: .
v_call: TRBV12-3/TRBV12-4
cdr3_aa: ASSLRGSGYT

d_call: .
clone_size: .
v_call: TRBV30
cdr3_aa: AWSGGSGANVLT

d_call: .
clone_size: many
v_call: TRBV30
cdr3_aa: AWEGSYEQY

d_call: TRBD1
clone_size: few
v_call: TRBV6-5
cdr3_aa: ASTRRTGTMNTGELF

d_call: .
clone_size: many
v_call: TRBV2
cdr3_aa: ASSEGQGPLDTEAF

d_call: .
clone_size: many
v_call: TRBV5-1
cdr3_aa: ASSPGSEDGTQY

d_call: TRBD1
clone_size: many
v_call: TRBV5-1
cdr3_aa: ASSFPGQGTQY

d_call: TRBD1
clone_size: .
v_call: TRBV4-1
cdr3_aa: ASSAGTELMQY

d_call: .
clone_size: .
v_call: TRBV4-1
cdr3_aa: ASSQVVGGAPGNTIY

d_call: .
clone_size: many
v_call: TRBV21-1
cdr3_aa: ASVGRQGTGEQY

d_call: TRBD1
clone_size: .
v_call: TRBV7-2
cdr3_aa: ASSGRTGAQGEQY

d_call: .
clone_size: few
v_call: TRBV12-3/TRBV12-4
cdr3_aa: ASSFVGSPLH

d_call: TRBD1
clone_size: many
v_call: TRBV15
cdr3_aa: ATSRDLRGSSYNEQF

d_call: TRBD1
clone_size: .
v_call: TRBV5-1
cdr3_aa: ASSARDRTYSGANVLT

d_call: .
clone_size: many
v_call: TRBV29-1
cdr3_aa: SVGRNTEAF

d_call: .
clone_size: many
v_call: TRBV20-1
cdr3_aa: SAWTASSYNEQF

d_call: TRBD2
clone_size: few
v_call: TRBV20-1
cdr3_aa: SARASGVSTDTQY

d_call: .
clone_size: .
v_call: TRBV2
cdr3_aa: ASSEASENEQF

d_call: TRBD2
clone_size: few
v_call: TRBV7-2
cdr3_aa: ASSSAKRRLAGVDTQY

d_call: .
clone_size: few
v_call: TRBV5-1
cdr3_aa: ASSLGLQSYEQY

d_call: .
clone_size: many
v_call: TRBV5-4
cdr3_aa: ASSPGSANTEAF

d_call: TRBD1
clone_size: .
v_call: TRBV4-2
cdr3_aa: ASSPDRARNTEAF

d_call: .
clone_size: many
v_call: TRBV5-1
cdr3_aa: ASGDTGSSYEQY

d_call: .
clone_size: .
v_call: TRBV5-5
cdr3_aa: ASSPTQGVNTEAF

d_call: TRBD1
clone_size: many
v_call: TRBV6-2/TRBV6-3
cdr3_aa: ASNPDRSSYNEQF

d_call: .
clone_size: .
v_call: TRBV24-1
cdr3_aa: ATSVQVGYGYT

d_call: .
clone_size: .
v_call: TRBV4-2
cdr3_aa: ASSQGPGHSYEQY

d_call: .
clone_size: many
v_call: TRBV7-2
cdr3_aa: ASSLEGSNSYNEQF

d_call: .
clone_size: many
v_call: TRBV7-9
cdr3_aa: ASSLEGVQETQY

d_call: .
clone_size: few
v_call: TRBV18
cdr3_aa: ASLAGTGEQETQY

d_call: .
clone_size: .
v_call: TRBV7-9
cdr3_aa: ASSPRGGSTNEKLF

d_call: .
clone_size: many
v_call: TRBV5-1
cdr3_aa: ASSFSSNYEQY

d_call: .
clone_size: few
v_call: TRBV3-1
cdr3_aa: ASSPGLRGYT

d_call: TRBD1
clone_size: many
v_call: TRBV4-3
cdr3_aa: ASRDRGEAF

d_call: TRBD2
clone_size: .
v_call: TRBV5-1
cdr3_aa: ASSAGLSSYNEQF

d_call: TRBD1
clone_size: few
v_call: TRBV7-9
cdr3_aa: ASSRVGTGVLAEQF

d_call: TRBD1
clone_size: .
v_call: TRBV29-1
cdr3_aa: SVGQGAVAF

d_call: TRBD1
clone_size: many
v_call: TRBV4-1
cdr3_aa: ASSQDPAGGWGYT

d_call: TRBD1
clone_size: many
v_call: TRBV7-9
cdr3_aa: ASSSRKDRGEAF

d_call: TRBD1
clone_size: few
v_call: TRBV7-2
cdr3_aa: ASSLTGQVQLF

d_call: .
clone_size: few
v_call: TRBV10-3
cdr3_aa: AICGGEGETQY

d_call: .
clone_size: few
v_call: TRBV3-1
cdr3_aa: ASSQTWEQETQY

d_call: TRBD1
clone_size: many
v_call: TRBV7-2
cdr3_aa: ASSGGQAVLMNTEAF

d_call: TRBD1
clone_size: many
v_call: TRBV9
cdr3_aa: ASSVEGQGLLGYT

d_call: TRBD1
clone_size: few
v_call: TRBV6-2/TRBV6-3
cdr3_aa: ASVRRPGQGTPKNTEAF

d_call: .
clone_size: few
v_call: TRBV12-3/TRBV12-4
cdr3_aa: ASRSGNNAEAF

d_call: TRBD1
clone_size: many
v_call: TRBV7-9
cdr3_aa: ASPTWGQGYTEAF

d_call: TRBD1
clone_size: few
v_call: TRBV20-1
cdr3_aa: SARTGTGFWGYT

d_call: .
clone_size: .
v_call: TRBV18
cdr3_aa: ASSPDESLQGETQY

d_call: .
clone_size: few
v_call: TRBV7-9
cdr3_aa: ASSTGANVLT